Below are 10 T cell receptor beta chains sequenced from a single sample in a study of Graves' ophthalmopathy and Graves' hyperthyroidism (dated by TCRdb to the late 2010s). The sequencer listed for this sample is Illumina HiSeq 2000. TCR beta CDR3 regions were amplified from RNA transcripts for repertoire sequencing. A first-round RT-PCR used HTBI primers with the Qiagen OneStep RT-PCR kit, followed by a second-round multiplex PCR, size selection and purification. TCRdb trimmed the raw reads at Q25, called clones with MiXCR and kept productive beta chains. Identical CDR3 proteins give one entry, which carries the most common genes and DNA. This sample holds over a million distinct CDR3 sequences; less than 45% were observed only once. Around 10% of the sample rests with the top ten. The sample was peripheral blood or thyroid tissue (not recorded which). The origin of the receptors is an adult man with Graves' hyperthyroidism.

The V call is TRBV4-1, the J call TRBJ1-5, with D perhaps matching TRBD1 (5 bases). The V and J ends lost 1 base and 0 bases respectively, with 13 bases between them. CDR3 size: 17 residues. The germline gives CDR1 MGHRA, CDR2 YSYEKL. The CDR3: CASSQGDGRDSNQPQHF. In DNA, the CDR3 is TGCGCCAGCAGCCAAGGGGACGGCCGCGATAGCAATCAGCCCCAGCATTTT.

This clonotype was observed a few times. The junction shows a germline mismatch at one end, possibly a read error. The V call is TRBV2, the J call TRBJ1-6; D is uncertain. The CDR3 totals 12 residues. Germline values: CDR1 SNHLY, CDR2 FYNNEI. This chain's CDR3 is CAGSTRYSPLHF. As DNA, the CDR3 is TGTGCCGGCAGTACTCGATATTCACCCCTCCACTTT.

In this sample, this clonotype turned up a few times. V gene TRBV7-2 combines with J gene TRBJ2-2, with 15 bases that match TRBD2. The CDR3 is made up of 17 amino acids. Germline lookup yields CDR1 SGHTA and CDR2 FQGNSA. Losses at the gene ends were 5 bases for V and 6 bases for J; bases not matched to a gene: 7. As DNA, the CDR3 is TGTGCCAGCAGCGCGATGGGACTAGCGGGAGGAGCCGGGGAGCTGTTTTTT. It yields the protein CASSAMGLAGGAGELFF.

This clonotype was observed at least ten times. This chain connects TRBV7-9 to TRBJ2-7, with D tentatively TRBD1 (5 bases). The CDR3 consists of 14 residues. V lost 0 bases, J lost 5 bases, and 11 bases lay in between. Looked up from germline, CDR1 is SEHNR and CDR2 is FQNEAQ (reference sequence). The CDR3 here is CASSLADIVHEQYF. In nucleotides, the CDR3 is TGTGCCAGCAGCTTAGCGGACATCGTCCACGAGCAGTACTTC.

CDR3 amino acids: CSAKRAGRTEAFF. Here the CDR3 DNA reads TGCAGCGCCAAGAGGGCAGGGAGGACTGAAGCTTTCTTT. The gene calls are TRBV29-1 and TRBJ1-1; possible D gene TRBD1, 5 bases. The length of the CDR3 is 13 residues. V was clipped by 7 bases and J by 5 bases, with 17 bases between them. Germline V gene lookup returns CDR1 SQVTM and CDR2 ANQGSEA.

The sample holds a few counts of this clonotype. V is TRBV11-2 and J is TRBJ2-7; the D call may be TRBD1 or TRBD2 (6 bases each). This CDR3 spans 16 amino acids. V lost 1 base, J lost 1 base, and 14 bases lay in between. The V gene's germline CDR1 is SGHAT and CDR2 FQNNGV. Here the CDR3 reads CASSLVVGGESYEQYF. CDR3 DNA sequence: TGTGCCAGCAGCTTAGTAGTCGGGGGCGAATCCTACGAGCAGTACTTC. The variable domain in full, with the rest retrieved from reference TRBV11-2 and TRBJ2-7, is EAGVAQSPRYKIIEKRQSVAFWCNPISGHATLYWYQQILGQGPKLLIQFQNNGVVDDSQLPKDRFSAERLKGVDSTLKIQPAKLEDSAVYLCASSLVVGGESYEQYFGPGTRLTVT.

The rearrangement uses TRBV25-1 and TRBJ1-2; D gene ambiguous. The germline CDR1 and CDR2 sequences are MGHDK and SYGVNS. This CDR3 region has 14 residues. V shed 5 bases and J shed 0 bases, with 10 bases lying between them. The CDR3 DNA sequence: TGTGCCAGCAGTTCCCGCCTGGCTAACTATGGCTACACCTTC. This translates into CASSSRLANYGYTF.

DNA for the CDR3: TGCAGCGTTGAAGGACAGCGGGGGAACTATGGCTACACCTTC. This gives the protein CSVEGQRGNYGYTF. The V call is TRBV29-1, the J call TRBJ1-2, with a possible D match to TRBD1 (5 bases). The germline CDR1 and CDR2 sequences are SQVTM and ANQGSEA. The V end was cut by 1 base, the J end by 2 bases, with 11 bases between. This CDR3 spans 14 amino acids.

The J gene is TRBJ1-3, the V gene TRBV7-2; 7 bases fit TRBD1. This CDR3 is built from 19 residues. Per germline, CDR1 SGHTA and CDR2 FQGNSA. After removal of 0 bases from V and 0 bases from J, the junction contained 11 bases not matched to a gene. The CDR3 reads CASSLAYGGTVSSGNTIYF. The CDR3 DNA is TGTGCCAGCAGCTTAGCTTATGGGGGGACAGTGAGCTCTGGAAACACCATATATTTT.

This clonotype was seen just once. The chain joins TRBV11-2 to TRBJ1-4; 9 bases fit TRBD1. The CDR3 runs 19 residues. In germline, CDR1 is SGHAT, CDR2 FQNNGV. J lost 1 base, V lost 1 base, and 10 bases had no gene match. CDR3 bases: TGTGCCAGCAGCTTAGTGGGACAGGGTCGCGTTGGAACTAATGAAAAACTGTTTTTT. It yields the protein CASSLVGQGRVGTNEKLFF.